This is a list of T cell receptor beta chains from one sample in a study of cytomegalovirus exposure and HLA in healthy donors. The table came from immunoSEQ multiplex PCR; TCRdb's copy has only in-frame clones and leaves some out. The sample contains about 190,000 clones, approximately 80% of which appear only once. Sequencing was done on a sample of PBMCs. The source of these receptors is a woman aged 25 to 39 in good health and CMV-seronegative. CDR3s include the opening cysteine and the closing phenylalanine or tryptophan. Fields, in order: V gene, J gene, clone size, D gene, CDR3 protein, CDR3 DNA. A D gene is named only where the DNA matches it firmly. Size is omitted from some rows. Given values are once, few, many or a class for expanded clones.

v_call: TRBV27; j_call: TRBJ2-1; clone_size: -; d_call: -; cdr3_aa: CASNRDRPLSYNEQFF; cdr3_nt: TGTGCCAGCAACCGAGACAGGCCACTGAGCTACAATGAGCAGTTCTTC
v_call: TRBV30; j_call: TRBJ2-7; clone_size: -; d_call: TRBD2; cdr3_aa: CAWSLISGSSYEQYF; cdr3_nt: TGTGCCTGGAGTTTAATTAGCGGGAGCTCCTACGAGCAGTACTTC
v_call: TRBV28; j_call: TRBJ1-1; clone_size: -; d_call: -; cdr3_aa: CASSLRGNTEAFF; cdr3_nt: TGTGCCAGCAGTTTAAGGGGGAACACTGAAGCTTTCTTT
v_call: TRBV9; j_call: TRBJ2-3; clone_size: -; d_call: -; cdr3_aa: CASSVDRGGLEAQYF; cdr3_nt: TGTGCCAGCAGCGTAGACAGGGGAGGACTTGAGGCGCAGTATTTT
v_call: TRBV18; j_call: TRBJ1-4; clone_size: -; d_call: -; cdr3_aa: CASSPVTATNEKLFF; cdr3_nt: TGTGCCAGCTCACCGGTAACAGCAACTAATGAAAAACTGTTTTTT
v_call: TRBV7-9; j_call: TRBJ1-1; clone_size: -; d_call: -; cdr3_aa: CASSAWTVNTEAFF; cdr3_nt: TGTGCCAGCAGCGCCTGGACAGTGAACACTGAAGCTTTCTTT
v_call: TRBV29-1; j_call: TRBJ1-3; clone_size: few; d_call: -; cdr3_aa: CSVVVRSSGNTIYF; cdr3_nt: TGCAGCGTTGTGGTCAGATCCTCTGGAAACACCATATATTTT
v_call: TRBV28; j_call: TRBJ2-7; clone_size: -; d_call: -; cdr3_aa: CASSFGVSQSLYEQYF; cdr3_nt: TGTGCCAGCAGTTTCGGGGTGTCACAGTCCCTTTACGAGCAGTACTTC
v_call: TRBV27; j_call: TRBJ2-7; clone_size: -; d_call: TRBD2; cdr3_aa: CASSLKGLGSYEQYF; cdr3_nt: TGTGCCAGCAGTTTAAAGGGACTAGGTTCCTACGAGCAGTACTTC
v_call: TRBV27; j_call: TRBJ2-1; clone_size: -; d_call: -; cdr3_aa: CASKTGDLYNEQFF; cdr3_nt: TGTGCCAGCAAGACAGGCGACTTGTACAATGAGCAGTTCTTC
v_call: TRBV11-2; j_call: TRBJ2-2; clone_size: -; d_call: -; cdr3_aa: CASSLATGTGELFF; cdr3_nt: TGTGCCAGCAGCTTAGCAACGGGCACCGGGGAGCTGTTTTTT
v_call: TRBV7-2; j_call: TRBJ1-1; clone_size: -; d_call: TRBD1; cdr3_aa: CASRVTGNPEAFF; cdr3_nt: TGTGCCAGCAGGGTGACAGGGAATCCTGAAGCTTTCTTT
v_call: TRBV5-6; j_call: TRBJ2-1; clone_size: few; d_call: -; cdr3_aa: CASSLMTGSNEQFF; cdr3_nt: TGTGCCAGCAGCTTAATGACAGGCAGCAATGAGCAGTTCTTC
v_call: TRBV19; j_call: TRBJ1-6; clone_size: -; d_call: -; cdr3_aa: CASSMGISPLHF; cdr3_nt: TGTGCCAGTAGTATGGGCATTTCACCCCTCCACTTT
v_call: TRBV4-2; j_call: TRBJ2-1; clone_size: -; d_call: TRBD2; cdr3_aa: CASSANSGIRYNEQFF; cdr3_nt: TGTGCCAGCAGCGCGAATAGCGGGATTAGGTACAATGAGCAGTTCTTC
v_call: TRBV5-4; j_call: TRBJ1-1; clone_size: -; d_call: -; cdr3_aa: CASSDEARLQNMNTEAFF; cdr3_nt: TGTGCCAGCAGCGACGAAGCCAGACTACAGAACATGAACACTGAAGCTTTCTTT
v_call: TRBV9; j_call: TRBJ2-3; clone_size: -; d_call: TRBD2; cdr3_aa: CASSVDPGGTSGSSDTQYF; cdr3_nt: TGTGCCAGCAGCGTAGACCCCGGCGGGACTAGCGGGAGCTCGGATACGCAGTATTTT
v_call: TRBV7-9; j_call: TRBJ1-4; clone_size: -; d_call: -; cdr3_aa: CASSLAQGVAGNEKLFF; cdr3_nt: TGTGCCAGCAGCTTAGCACAGGGAGTTGCGGGTAATGAAAAACTGTTTTTT
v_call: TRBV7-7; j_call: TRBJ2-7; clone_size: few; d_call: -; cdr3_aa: CASSLALSSTSYEQYF; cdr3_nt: TGTGCTAGCAGCTTAGCGCTTTCCAGTACCTCCTACGAGCAGTACTTC
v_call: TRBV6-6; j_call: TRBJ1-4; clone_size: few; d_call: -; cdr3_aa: CASSYPEGVGEKLFF; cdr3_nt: TGTGCCAGCAGTTACCCCGAAGGAGTAGGTGAAAAACTGTTTTTT
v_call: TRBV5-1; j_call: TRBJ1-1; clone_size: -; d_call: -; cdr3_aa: CASSLARLGQFVPEAFF; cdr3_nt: TGCGCCAGCAGCTTGGCGAGGTTGGGGCAGTTCGTCCCTGAAGCTTTCTTT
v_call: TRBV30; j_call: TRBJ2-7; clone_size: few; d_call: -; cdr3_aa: CAWKVGRGIGEQYF; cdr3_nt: TGTGCCTGGAAGGTCGGCCGGGGGATCGGCGAGCAGTACTTC
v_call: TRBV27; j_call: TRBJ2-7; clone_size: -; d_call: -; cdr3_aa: CASKTSDAYEQYF; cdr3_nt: TGTGCCAGTAAGACTAGTGATGCTTACGAGCAGTACTTC
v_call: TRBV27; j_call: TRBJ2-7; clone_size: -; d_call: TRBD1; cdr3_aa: CAIGTGALREQYF; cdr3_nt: TGTGCCATTGGGACAGGGGCCCTGCGCGAGCAGTACTTC
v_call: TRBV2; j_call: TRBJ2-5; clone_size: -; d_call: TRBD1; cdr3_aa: CASGADRGGETQYF; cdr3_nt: TGTGCCAGCGGAGCGGACAGGGGAGGAGAGACCCAGTACTTC
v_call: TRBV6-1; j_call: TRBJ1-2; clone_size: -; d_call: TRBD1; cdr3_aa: CASSEGTGPYTF; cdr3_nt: TGTGCCAGCAGTGAAGGGACAGGGCCCTACACCTTC
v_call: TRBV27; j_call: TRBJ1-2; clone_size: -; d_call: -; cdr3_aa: CASSLAGISNHGYTF; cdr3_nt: TGTGCCAGCAGTTTAGCCGGAATTAGCAATCATGGCTACACCTTC
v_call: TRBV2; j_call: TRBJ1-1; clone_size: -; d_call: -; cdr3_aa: CASSTLPGSSEAFF; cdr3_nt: TGTGCCAGCAGTACCCTCCCAGGGTCCTCTGAAGCTTTCTTT
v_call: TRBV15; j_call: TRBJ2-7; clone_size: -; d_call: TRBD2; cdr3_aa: CATSRDPSGGLYEQYF; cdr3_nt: TGTGCCACCAGCAGGGATCCTAGCGGGGGGCTATACGAGCAGTACTTC
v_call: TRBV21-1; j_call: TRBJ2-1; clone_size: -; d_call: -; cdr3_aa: CASSIRPGTGVDNEQFF; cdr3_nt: TGTGCCAGCAGCATCCGGCCCGGGACAGGGGTCGACAATGAGCAGTTCTTC
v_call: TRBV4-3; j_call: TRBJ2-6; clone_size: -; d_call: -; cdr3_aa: CASSQVERGANVLTF; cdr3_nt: TGCGCCAGCAGCCAAGTGGAGCGGGGGGCCAACGTCCTGACTTTC
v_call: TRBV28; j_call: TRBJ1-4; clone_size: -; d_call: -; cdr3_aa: CASSLKSEIPRVKLFF; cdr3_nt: TGTGCCAGCAGTTTAAAGAGCGAGATACCTCGAGTAAAACTGTTTTTT
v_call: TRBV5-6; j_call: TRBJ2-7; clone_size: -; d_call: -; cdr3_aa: CASSRDRSYEQYF; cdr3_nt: TGTGCCAGCAGCCGAGACAGATCCTACGAGCAGTACTTC
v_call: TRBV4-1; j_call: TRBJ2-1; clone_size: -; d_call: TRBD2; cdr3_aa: CASSPGLAGVPLYNEQFF; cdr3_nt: TGCGCCAGCAGCCCAGGACTAGCGGGAGTCCCCCTCTACAATGAGCAGTTCTTC
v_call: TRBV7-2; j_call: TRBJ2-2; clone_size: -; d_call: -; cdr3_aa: CASSLGAITGELFF; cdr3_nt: TGTGCCAGCAGCTTGGGCGCGATTACCGGGGAGCTGTTTTTT
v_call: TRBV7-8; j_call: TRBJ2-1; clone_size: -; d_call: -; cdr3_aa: CASSLSVYEQFF; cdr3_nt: TGTGCCAGCAGCCTTTCTGTCTATGAGCAGTTCTTC
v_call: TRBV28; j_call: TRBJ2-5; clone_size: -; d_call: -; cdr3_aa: CASSFLGETQYF; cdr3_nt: TGTGCCAGCAGTTTTCTCGGGGAGACCCAGTACTTC
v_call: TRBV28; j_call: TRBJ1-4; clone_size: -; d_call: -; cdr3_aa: CASSLSGASNEKLFF; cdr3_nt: TGTGCCAGCAGTTTAAGTGGGGCATCTAATGAAAAACTGTTTTTT
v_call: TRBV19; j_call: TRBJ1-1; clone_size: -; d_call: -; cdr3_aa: CASSIAVANTEAFF; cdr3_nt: TGTGCCAGTAGTATAGCTGTAGCGAACACTGAAGCTTTCTTT
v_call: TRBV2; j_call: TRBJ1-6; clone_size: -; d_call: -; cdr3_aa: CASSDRGSYNSPLHF; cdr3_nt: TGTGCCAGCAGTGACAGGGGTTCCTATAATTCACCCCTCCACTTT
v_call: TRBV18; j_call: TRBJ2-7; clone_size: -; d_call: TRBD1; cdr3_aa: CASSPRDRGGEQYF; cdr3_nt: TGTGCCAGCTCACCTCGGGACAGGGGGGGTGAGCAGTACTTC
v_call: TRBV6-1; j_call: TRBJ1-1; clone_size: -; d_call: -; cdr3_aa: CASSEIGGNTEAFF; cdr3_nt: TGTGCCAGCAGTGAAATCGGGGGGAACACTGAAGCTTTCTTT
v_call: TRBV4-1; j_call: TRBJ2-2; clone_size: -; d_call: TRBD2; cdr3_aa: CASSQGELAGDAGELFF; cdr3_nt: TGCGCCAGCAGCCAGGGTGAACTAGCGGGAGACGCCGGGGAGCTGTTTTTT
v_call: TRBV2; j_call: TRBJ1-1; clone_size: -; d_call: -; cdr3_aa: CASNPSTVNTEAFF; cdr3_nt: TGTGCCAGCAACCCTTCGACAGTCAACACTGAAGCTTTCTTT
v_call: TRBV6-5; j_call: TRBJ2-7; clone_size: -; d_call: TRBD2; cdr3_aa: CASSYSLAGLSYEQYF; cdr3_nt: TGTGCCAGCAGTTACTCGCTAGCGGGGCTCTCCTACGAGCAGTACTTC
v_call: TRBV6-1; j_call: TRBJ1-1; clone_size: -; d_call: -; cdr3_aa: CASSGQGNTEAFF; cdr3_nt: TGTGCCAGCAGTGGGCAGGGGAACACTGAAGCTTTCTTT
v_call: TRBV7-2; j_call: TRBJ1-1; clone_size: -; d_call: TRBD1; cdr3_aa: CASSLGQGASTEAFF; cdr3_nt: TGTGCCAGCAGCTTAGGCCAGGGGGCGAGTACTGAAGCTTTCTTT
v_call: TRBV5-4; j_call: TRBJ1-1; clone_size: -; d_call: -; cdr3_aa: CASSLGPAGGAFF; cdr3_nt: TGTGCCAGCAGCTTGGGGCCCGCCGGGGGGGCTTTCTTT
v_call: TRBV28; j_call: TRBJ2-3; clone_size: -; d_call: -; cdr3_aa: CASRWRVRGSTDTQYF; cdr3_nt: TGTGCCAGCAGATGGAGGGTCAGAGGTTCCACAGATACGCAGTATTTT
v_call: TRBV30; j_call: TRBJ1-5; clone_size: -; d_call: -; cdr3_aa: CAWSVSGDQPQHF; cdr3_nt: TGTGCCTGGAGTGTAAGCGGAGATCAGCCCCAGCATTTT